These 20 T cell receptor beta chains were sequenced from one sample in a study of T cell responses to AZD1222 COVID-19 vaccine. The table came from immunoSEQ multiplex PCR; TCRdb's copy has only in-frame clones and leaves some out. The table has tens of thousands of clones, over 75% seen once. The sequenced sample was peripheral blood, obtained 28 days after the second AZD1222 dose. These receptors all come from an adult who received the AZD1222 COVID-19 vaccine.

The rearrangement joins TRBV27 to TRBJ2-3, with 7 bases fitting TRBD2. The V segment lost 5 bases and the J segment 8 bases; nucleotides outside the gene matches: 1. The CDR3 sequence is 11 residues long. Germline CDR1 is MNHEY and CDR2 is SMNVEV (reference sequence). The CDR3 spells CASSAGVTQYF. CDR3 DNA sequence: TGTGCCAGCAGTGCGGGGGTTACGCAGTATTTT.

The CDR3 DNA reads as TGTGCCATCACAGGGGCTAGCGTGAACACCGGGGAGCTGTTTTTT. Its protein is CAITGASVNTGELFF. The chain employs TRBV10-3 and TRBJ2-2; D possibly uses TRBD1 or TRBD2 (6 bases each). CDR1 is ENHRY and CDR2 is SYGVKD in the germline V gene. The germline V and J ends were trimmed by 7 bases and 1 base, with 13 bases remaining between them. The CDR3 has 15 amino acids.

The rearrangement links TRBV12-5 to TRBJ1-6; no definite D call. CDR1 is LGHNT and CDR2 is FRNRAP in the germline V gene. The CDR3 is 13 amino acids. Trimming took 7 bases from V and 7 from J, leaving 11 bases between them. CDR3 DNA sequence: TGTGCTAGTGCCGGGGAAGGGAATTCACCCCTCCACTTT. Its protein product is CASAGEGNSPLHF.

The chain recombines TRBV24-1 with TRBJ1-2, with TRBD1 matching over 9 bases. The CDR3 covers 14 residues. Trimming removed 3 bases from V and 7 bases from J; junction bases left unmatched: 5. Germline CDR1 KGHDR, CDR2 SFDVKD. CDR3 in DNA: TGTGCCACCAGTGATCCGGGACAGGGAGGTGGCTACACCTTC. This codes for CATSDPGQGGGYTF.

The chain has TRBV19 and TRBJ1-1; D not certain. Germline V gene data show CDR1 as LNHDA and CDR2 as SQIVND (reference sequence). The CDR3 has 14 amino acids. V was trimmed by 4 bases and J by 3 bases, leaving 12 bases between them. The CDR3: CASSKRGPDTEAFF. The CDR3 nucleotides are TGTGCCAGTAGTAAGAGAGGGCCCGACACTGAAGCTTTCTTT.

V and J are TRBV19 and TRBJ1-5, with D hard to call. CDR1 and CDR2 (germline): LNHDA, SQIVND (reference sequence). The CDR3 length is 13 residues. V lost 3 bases and J lost 1, with 4 bases in between. The CDR3 DNA is TGTGCCAGTAGTATTCAAAGCAATCAGCCCCAGCATTTT. It yields the protein CASSIQSNQPQHF.

The chain couples TRBV5-4 to TRBJ2-7, with D possibly matching TRBD1 (5 bases). Germline loops: CDR1 SGHNT, CDR2 YYREEE (reference sequence). The CDR3 has 13 residues. The V end lost 0 bases, the J end lost 1 base, and 5 bases lay between the germline ends. Written as DNA, the CDR3 is TGTGCCAGCAGCTTGGGACAGTCCTACGAGCAGTACTTC. It codes for CASSLGQSYEQYF.

The chain joins TRBV7-9 to TRBJ1-2; D is uncertain. Germline-derived CDR1 and CDR2 are SEHNR and FQNEAQ (reference sequence). There are 14 residues in the CDR3. Trimming shortened V by 0 bases and J by 5 bases, and 10 bases separated the two germline ends. CDR3 loop: CASSLASHLYGYTF. The CDR3 coding sequence is TGTGCCAGCAGCTTAGCAAGTCATCTATATGGCTACACCTTC.

The chain joins TRBV19 to TRBJ1-2; possibly TRBD1 for D (5 bases). There are 15 residues in the CDR3. Trimming took 7 bases from V and 8 from J, leaving 23 bases between them. Germline values: CDR1 LNHDA, CDR2 SQIVND (reference sequence). In DNA, the CDR3 is TGTGCCAGTAATCCCTCCATCGGGACGGCCGGGGGCTACACCTTC. Its protein is CASNPSIGTAGGYTF.

This clone is medium-sized. The genes are TRBV4-2 and TRBJ1-4, with D maybe TRBD1 (5 bases). This CDR3 is built from 15 residues. Trimming shortened V by 0 bases and J by 5 bases, and 10 bases separated the two germline ends. CDR1 is LGHNA, CDR2 YNFKEQ, per germline. CDR3 in DNA: TGTGCCAGCAGCCAAGATTTGGGGGACAATGAAAAACTGTTTTTT. Translating gives CASSQDLGDNEKLFF.

V gene TRBV12-5 combines with J gene TRBJ2-7; possible D gene TRBD1, 6 bases. The V and J ends lost 6 bases and 1 base respectively, with 22 bases between them. Germline CDR1 is LGHNT and CDR2 is FRNRAP. The CDR3 contains 17 residues. As DNA, the CDR3 is TGTGCTAGTGGCCTACCTTCACAGGGCGAAGTTTCCTACGAGCAGTACTTC. Translation: CASGLPSQGEVSYEQYF.

In this sample, this clone turned up a few times. Other DNA sequences of this sample code for an identical CDR3. The chain combines TRBV19 with TRBJ1-2, with 8 bases matching TRBD1. CDR3 length: 14 amino acids. After removal of 5 bases from V and 4 bases from J, the junction contained 6 bases not matched to a gene. Per germline, CDR1 LNHDA and CDR2 SQIVND (reference sequence). CDR3 nucleotides: TGTGCCAGTAGTCGTCGCGACAGGGGCTATGGCTACACCTTC. Amino acids: CASSRRDRGYGYTF.

The V call is TRBV9, the J call TRBJ1-2; 11 positions agree with TRBD1. The CDR3 length is 16 residues. After removal of 4 bases from V and 8 bases from J, the junction contained 13 bases not matched to a gene. Germline lookup yields CDR1 SGDLS and CDR2 YYNGEE. The CDR3 DNA follows: TGTGCCAGCAGCCCCGGGGTAGCGGACAGGGGGCAAGGCTACACCTTC. It is translated as CASSPGVADRGQGYTF.

This chain uses TRBV10-3 with TRBJ1-2, with 9 bases fitting TRBD1. The J segment lost 0 bases and the V segment lost 3 bases, leaving 8 bases of the junction unmatched. The CDR3 is made up of 17 amino acids. Germline V lookup: CDR1 ENHRY, CDR2 SYGVKD. This chain's CDR3 is CAISEGRNRGPNYGYTF. CDR3 nucleotide sequence: TGTGCCATCAGTGAAGGTCGGAACAGGGGGCCTAACTATGGCTACACCTTC.

The genes are TRBV6-5 and TRBJ1-1; the D is unclear. The CDR3 length is 13 residues. Germline V CDR1 and CDR2: MNHEY, SVGAGI. V was trimmed by 6 bases and J by 1 base, leaving 9 bases between them. The CDR3 loop is CASRGGRNTEAFF. As DNA, the CDR3 is TGTGCCAGCAGGGGAGGGCGGAACACTGAAGCTTTCTTT.

The chain combines TRBV5-8 with TRBJ1-6; unclear D gene. Germline V gives CDR1 SGHTS, CDR2 YDEGEE. This CDR3 is 12 amino acids long. The V end was cut by 5 bases, the J end by 4 bases, with 4 bases between. The CDR3 reads CASSGYNSPLHF. Here the CDR3 DNA reads TGTGCCAGCAGTGGGTATAATTCACCCCTCCACTTT.

The V call is TRBV11-1, the J call TRBJ1-2; the D is unclear. The CDR3 has 11 amino acids. CDR1 is SGHAT and CDR2 is FQDESV in the germline V gene (reference sequence). The V end was cut by 5 bases, the J end by 6 bases, with 7 bases between. CDR3: CASSQDHGYTF. Written as DNA, the CDR3 is TGTGCCAGCAGCCAAGACCATGGCTACACCTTC.

The chain joins TRBV19 to TRBJ1-2; 8 bases align to TRBD1. Germline V lookup: CDR1 LNHDA, CDR2 SQIVND (reference sequence). V lost 7 bases to trimming and J lost 4 bases; unmatched junction nucleotides: 8. This CDR3 contains 14 residues. The CDR3 region is CASKKQGVPYGYTF. The CDR3 DNA reads TGTGCCAGTAAAAAACAGGGGGTCCCCTATGGCTACACCTTC.

The CDR3 coding sequence is TGTGCCACCAGCTTTAGCGGGGGAGCATTCACAGATACGCAGTATTTT. Protein product: CATSFSGGAFTDTQYF. V gene TRBV15 combines with J gene TRBJ2-3, with 9 bases aligning to TRBD2. This CDR3 has 16 amino acids. V shed 5 bases, J shed 2 bases, and the junction held 8 bases outside the gene matches. CDR1 is LNHNV and CDR2 is YYDKDF in the germline V gene (reference sequence).

This chain connects TRBV12-5 to TRBJ1-5, with D hard to call. The V gene's germline CDR1 is LGHNT and CDR2 FRNRAP. This CDR3 has 12 amino acids. Trimming left V 3 bases short and J 6 bases short, with 6 bases between. The CDR3 coding sequence is TGTGCTAGTGGTTTCGTTACTCAGCCCCAGCATTTT. This translates into CASGFVTQPQHF.